Below, 12 T cell receptor beta chains from the same sample are listed, as sequenced in a study of Graves' ophthalmopathy and Graves' hyperthyroidism. The sequenced template was RNA, covering the TCR beta CDR3 region. Scientists carried out first-round RT-PCR using HTBI primers and then a second-round multiplex PCR. TCRdb called the multiplex PCR reads again in MiXCR, with one record for every CDR3 protein. In the table there are 620,000 or so distinct CDR3 sequences, about a fifth of which are singletons. The source material was peripheral blood. The receptors here all came from a woman between 18 and 29 years old with stable Graves' hyperthyroidism. Some clones in this sample may be carry-over from other donors' samples.

This chain connects TRBV10-3 to TRBJ2-7; weak D call: TRBD2 (6 bases). The CDR3 runs to 15 residues. The ends were cut back, 11 bases at V and 3 bases at J, with 23 bases in the middle. The germline gives CDR1 ENHRY, CDR2 SYGVKD. Written as DNA, the CDR3 is TGTGCCCCCGTAAAACCGACTAGACTTAACTACGAGCAGTACTTC. This sequence encodes CAPVKPTRLNYEQYF.

The rearrangement uses TRBV2 and TRBJ1-2; D unresolved. Germline assignment: CDR1 SNHLY and CDR2 FYNNEI. The germline V and J ends were trimmed by 6 bases and 0 bases, with 11 bases remaining between them. The CDR3 is 14 amino acids. CDR3 coding DNA: TGTGCCAGCAGAAGTCCTGAAGCTAACTATGGCTACACCTTC. It encodes CASRSPEANYGYTF.

Many counts were recorded for this clonotype. V is TRBV30 and J is TRBJ2-5, with D possibly TRBD2 on 6 matching bases. Germline V gene data show CDR1 as GTSNPN and CDR2 as SVGIG (reference sequence). V lost 0 bases, J lost 5 bases, and 10 bases lay in between. The CDR3 consists of 13 residues. The CDR3 region is CAWSVGGTETQYF. CDR3 DNA: TGTGCCTGGAGTGTGGGCGGGACTGAGACCCAGTACTTC.

This clonotype occurred many times. The chain uses TRBV30 and TRBJ2-5, with 9 nucleotides matching TRBD2. This CDR3 comprises 14 residues. The V gene's germline CDR1 is GTSNPN and CDR2 SVGIG (reference sequence). V shed 0 bases, J shed 4 bases, and the junction held 3 bases outside the gene matches. CDR3 in amino acids: CAWSVGSGGETQYF. CDR3 bases: TGTGCCTGGAGTGTAGGTAGCGGGGGAGAGACCCAGTACTTC. Based on the CDR3 plus reference TRBV30 and TRBJ2-5, the full variable domain is SQTIHQWPATLVQPVGSPLSLECTVEGTSNPNLYWYRQAAGRGLQLLFYSVGIGQISSEVPQNLSASRPQDRQFILSSKKLLLSDSGFYLCAWSVGSGGETQYFGPGTRLLVL.

This clonotype was detected ten times or more. CDR3 sequence: CASSFAGPRGYEQYF. As DNA, the CDR3 is TGTGCCAGCAGTTTCGCAGGGCCTCGAGGTTACGAGCAGTACTTC. The V and J genes are TRBV12-3 or TRBV12-4 and TRBJ2-7, with TRBD1 as a possible D gene (5 bases). The CDR3 extends over 15 amino acids. V lost 3 bases to trimming and J lost 4 bases, with 16 bases between them.

This clonotype was seen only a few times. The chain couples TRBV27 to TRBJ1-6, with unresolved D. The CDR3 length is 14 residues. Per germline, CDR1 MNHEY and CDR2 SMNVEV (reference sequence). V was cut by 7 bases and J by 11 bases, with 18 bases left in between. CDR3 sequence reads: CASTFGGGVAPLHF. CDR3 bases: TGTGCCAGCACCTTCGGCGGCGGGGTCGCACCCCTCCACTTT.

This clonotype was counted many times. This chain connects TRBV11-1 to TRBJ2-6, with a possible D match to TRBD1 (6 bases). Trimming shortened V by 5 bases and J by 2 bases, and 13 bases separated the two germline ends. This CDR3 is built from 16 residues. Germline loops: CDR1 SGHAT, CDR2 FQDESV (reference sequence). The CDR3 reads CASSETNRAGANVLTF. CDR3 coding DNA: TGTGCCAGCAGCGAGACTAACAGGGCTGGGGCCAACGTCCTGACTTTC.

This chain uses TRBV28 with TRBJ2-2; tentatively, D is TRBD2 (6 bases). V lost 6 bases and J 6 bases, leaving 17 bases between the germline ends. This CDR3 has 15 amino acids. Per germline, CDR1 MDHEN and CDR2 SYDVKM. The CDR3 spells CASRLALASAGELFF. CDR3 nucleotide sequence: TGTGCCAGCAGGCTAGCGCTAGCGTCCGCCGGGGAGCTGTTTTTT.

This clonotype has at least ten counts. The V and J genes are TRBV20-1 and TRBJ2-7, with TRBD1 as a possible D gene (6 bases). Trimming left V 3 bases short and J 3 bases short, with 12 bases between. The germline V gene encodes CDR1 DFQATT and CDR2 SNEGSKA (reference sequence). This CDR3 is 13 amino acids long. The CDR3 reads CSASGQFFYEQYF. CDR3 bases: TGCAGTGCTAGCGGACAGTTTTTCTACGAGCAGTACTTC.

The chain couples TRBV4-1 to TRBJ1-3; 8 nucleotides match TRBD1. CDR1 MGHRA and CDR2 YSYEKL come from the germline V gene. Unmatched junction bases numbered 6, after V lost 2 bases and J lost 3 bases. The CDR3 has 16 amino acids. The CDR3 DNA follows: TGCGCCAGCAGCCAACGCAGACAGGGGCTTGGAAACACCATATATTTT. Protein: CASSQRRQGLGNTIYF.

This clonotype was detected many times. V usage is TRBV6-1 and J usage is TRBJ1-1, with no clear D. There are 14 residues in the CDR3. The V end lost 6 bases, the J end lost 4 bases, and 15 bases lay between the germline ends. The germline V gene encodes CDR1 MNHNS and CDR2 SASEGT. The CDR3 loop is CASRSVEGGTEAFF. CDR3 nucleotide sequence: TGTGCCAGCAGATCGGTGGAAGGTGGCACTGAAGCTTTCTTT.

The gene calls are TRBV12-3 or TRBV12-4 and TRBJ1-2; D gene unclear. The V and J ends lost 5 bases and 8 bases respectively, with 15 bases between them. The CDR3 consists of 13 residues. The CDR3 reads CASSPGPMGGYTF. The CDR3 region has the DNA TGTGCCAGCAGTCCCGGACCGATGGGAGGCTACACCTTC.